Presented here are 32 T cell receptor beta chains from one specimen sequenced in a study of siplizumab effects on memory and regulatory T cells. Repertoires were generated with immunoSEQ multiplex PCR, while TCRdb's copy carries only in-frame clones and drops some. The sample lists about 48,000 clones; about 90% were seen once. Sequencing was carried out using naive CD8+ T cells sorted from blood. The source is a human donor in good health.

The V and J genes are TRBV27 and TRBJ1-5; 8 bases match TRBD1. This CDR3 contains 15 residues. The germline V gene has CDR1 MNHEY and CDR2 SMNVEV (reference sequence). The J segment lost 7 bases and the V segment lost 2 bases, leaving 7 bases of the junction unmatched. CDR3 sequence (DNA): TGTGCCAGCAGTTTAAGGACAGGGAAGGACCAGCCCCAGCATTTT. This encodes CASSLRTGKDQPQHF.

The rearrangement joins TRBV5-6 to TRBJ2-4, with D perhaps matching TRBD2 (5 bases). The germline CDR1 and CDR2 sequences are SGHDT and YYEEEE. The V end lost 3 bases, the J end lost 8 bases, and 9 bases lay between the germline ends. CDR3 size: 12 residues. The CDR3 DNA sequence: TGTGCCAGCAGCTCCCTAGCACACATTCAGTACTTC. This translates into CASSSLAHIQYF.

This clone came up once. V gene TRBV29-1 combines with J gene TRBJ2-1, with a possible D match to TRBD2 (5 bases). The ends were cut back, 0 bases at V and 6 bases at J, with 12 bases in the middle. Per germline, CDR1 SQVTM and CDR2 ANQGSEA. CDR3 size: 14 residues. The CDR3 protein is CSVEDEPSSNEQFF. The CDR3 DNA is TGCAGCGTTGAAGATGAACCTAGCTCCAATGAGCAGTTCTTC.

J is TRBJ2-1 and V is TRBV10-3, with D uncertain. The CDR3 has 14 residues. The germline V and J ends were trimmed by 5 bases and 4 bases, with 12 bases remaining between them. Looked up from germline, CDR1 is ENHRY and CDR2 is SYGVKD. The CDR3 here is CAISTDGEYNEQFF. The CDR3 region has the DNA TGTGCCATCAGTACCGACGGCGAGTACAATGAGCAGTTCTTC.

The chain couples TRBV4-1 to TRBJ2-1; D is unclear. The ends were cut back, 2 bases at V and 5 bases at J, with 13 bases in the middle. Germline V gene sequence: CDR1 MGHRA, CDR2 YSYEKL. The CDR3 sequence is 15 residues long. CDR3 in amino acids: CASSQLRNSDNEQFF. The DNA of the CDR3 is TGCGCCAGCAGCCAATTAAGAAACAGCGACAATGAGCAGTTCTTC.

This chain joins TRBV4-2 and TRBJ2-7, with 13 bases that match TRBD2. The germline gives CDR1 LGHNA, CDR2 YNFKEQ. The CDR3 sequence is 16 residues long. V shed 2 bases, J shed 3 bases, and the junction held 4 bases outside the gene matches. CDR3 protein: CASSQTTSGGGYEQYF. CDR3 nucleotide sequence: TGTGCCAGCAGCCAAACAACTAGCGGGGGGGGCTACGAGCAGTACTTC.

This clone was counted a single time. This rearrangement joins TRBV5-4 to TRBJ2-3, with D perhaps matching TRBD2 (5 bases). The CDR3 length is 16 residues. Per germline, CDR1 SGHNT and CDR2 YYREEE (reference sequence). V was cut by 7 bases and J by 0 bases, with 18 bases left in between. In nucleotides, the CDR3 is TGTGCCAGCGGCCCCGGGGTATTAGCTAGCACAGATACGCAGTATTTT. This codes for CASGPGVLASTDTQYF.

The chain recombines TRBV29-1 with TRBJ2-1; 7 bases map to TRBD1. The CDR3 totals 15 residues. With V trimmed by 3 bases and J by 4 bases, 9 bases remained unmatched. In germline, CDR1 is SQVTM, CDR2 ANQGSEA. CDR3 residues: CSVDDGTAKYNEQFF. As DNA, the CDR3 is TGCAGCGTTGATGATGGGACAGCAAAATACAATGAGCAGTTCTTC.

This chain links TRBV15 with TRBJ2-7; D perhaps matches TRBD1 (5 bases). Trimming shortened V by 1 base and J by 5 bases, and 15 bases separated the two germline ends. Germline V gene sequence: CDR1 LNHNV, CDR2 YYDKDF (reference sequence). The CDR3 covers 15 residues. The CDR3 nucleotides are TGTGCCACCAGCAGAGGGGGCAGGATTGTCCACGAGCAGTACTTC. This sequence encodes CATSRGGRIVHEQYF.

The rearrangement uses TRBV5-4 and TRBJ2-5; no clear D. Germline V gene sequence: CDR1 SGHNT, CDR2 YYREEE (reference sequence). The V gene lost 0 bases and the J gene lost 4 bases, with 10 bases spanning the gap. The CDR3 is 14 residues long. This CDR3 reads CASSLALPVETQYF. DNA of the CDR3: TGTGCCAGCAGCTTGGCACTACCTGTAGAGACCCAGTACTTC.

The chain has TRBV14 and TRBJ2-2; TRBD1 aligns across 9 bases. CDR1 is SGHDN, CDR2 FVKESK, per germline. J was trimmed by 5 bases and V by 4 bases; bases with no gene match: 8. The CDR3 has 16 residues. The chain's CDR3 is CASSPTGGTQTGELFF. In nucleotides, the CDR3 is TGTGCCAGCAGCCCTACAGGGGGCACCCAAACCGGGGAGCTGTTTTTT.

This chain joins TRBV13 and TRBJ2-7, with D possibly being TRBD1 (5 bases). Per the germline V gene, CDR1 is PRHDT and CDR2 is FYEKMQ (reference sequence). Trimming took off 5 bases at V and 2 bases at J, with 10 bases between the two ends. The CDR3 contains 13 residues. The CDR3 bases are TGTGCCAGCAGCCTCACAGGAACCTACGAGCAGTACTTC. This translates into CASSLTGTYEQYF. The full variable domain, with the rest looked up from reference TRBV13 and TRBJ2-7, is AAGVIQSPRHLIKEKRETATLKCYPIPRHDTVYWYQQGPGQDPQFLISFYEKMQSDKGSIPDRFSAQQFSDYHSELNMSSLELGDSALYFCASSLTGTYEQYFGPGTRLTVT.

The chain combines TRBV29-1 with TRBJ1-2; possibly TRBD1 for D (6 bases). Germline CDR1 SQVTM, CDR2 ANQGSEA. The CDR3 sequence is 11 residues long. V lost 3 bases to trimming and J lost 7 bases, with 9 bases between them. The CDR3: CSVDRGAGYTF. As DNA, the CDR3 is TGCAGCGTTGATAGGGGGGCTGGCTACACCTTC. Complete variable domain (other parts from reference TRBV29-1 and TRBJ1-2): SAVISQKPSRDICQRGTSLTIQCQVDSQVTMMFWYRQQPGQSLTLIATANQGSEATYESGFVIDKFPISRPNLTFSTLTVSNMSPEDSSIYLCSVDRGAGYTFGSGTRLTVV.

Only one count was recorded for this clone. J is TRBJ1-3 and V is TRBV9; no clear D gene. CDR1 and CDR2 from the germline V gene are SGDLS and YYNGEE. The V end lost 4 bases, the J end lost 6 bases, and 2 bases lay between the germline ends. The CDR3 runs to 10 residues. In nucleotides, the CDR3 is TGTGCCAGCAGCCCAAACACCATATATTTT. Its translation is CASSPNTIYF.

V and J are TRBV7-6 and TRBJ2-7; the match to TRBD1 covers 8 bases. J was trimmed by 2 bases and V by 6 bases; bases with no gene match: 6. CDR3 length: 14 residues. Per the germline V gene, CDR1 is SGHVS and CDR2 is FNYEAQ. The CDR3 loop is CASSFRDRPYEQYF. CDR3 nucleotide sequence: TGTGCCAGCAGTTTCCGGGACAGGCCCTACGAGCAGTACTTC.

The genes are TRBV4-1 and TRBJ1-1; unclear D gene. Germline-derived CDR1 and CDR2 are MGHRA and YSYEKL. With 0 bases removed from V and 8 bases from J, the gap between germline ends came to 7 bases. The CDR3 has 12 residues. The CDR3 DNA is TGCGCCAGCAGCCAAGACGCACAGGAAGCTTTCTTT. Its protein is CASSQDAQEAFF.

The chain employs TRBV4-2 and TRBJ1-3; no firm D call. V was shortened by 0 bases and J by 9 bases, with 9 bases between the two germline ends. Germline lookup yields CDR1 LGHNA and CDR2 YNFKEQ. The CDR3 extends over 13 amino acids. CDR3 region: CASSQDVFLTIYF. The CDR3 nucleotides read TGTGCCAGCAGCCAAGATGTGTTCCTCACCATATATTTT.

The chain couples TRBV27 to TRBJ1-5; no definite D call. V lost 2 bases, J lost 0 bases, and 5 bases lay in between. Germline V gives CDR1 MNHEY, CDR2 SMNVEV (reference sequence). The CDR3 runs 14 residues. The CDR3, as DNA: TGTGCCAGCAGTTTAGGGGATAGCAATCAGCCCCAGCATTTT. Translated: CASSLGDSNQPQHF.

The DNA for the CDR3 is TGTGCCAGCAATATGATAACCGGGGAGCTGTTTTTT. This gives the protein CASNMITGELFF. The V and J genes are TRBV6-1 and TRBJ2-2; D gene ambiguous. The V end lost 7 bases, the J end lost 5 bases, and 8 bases lay between the germline ends. This CDR3 has 12 amino acids. Germline CDR1 and CDR2: MNHNS and SASEGT.

Here the CDR3 DNA reads TGTGCCAGCAGCTTAGGAGGGACAGGGAGCAATCAGCCCCAGCATTTT. Translation: CASSLGGTGSNQPQHF. This chain links TRBV7-9 with TRBJ1-5, with 9 nucleotides matching TRBD1. The ends lost 1 base at V and 1 base at J; junction bases unmatched: 2. CDR1 SEHNR and CDR2 FQNEAQ come from the germline V gene (reference sequence). The CDR3 sequence is 16 residues long.

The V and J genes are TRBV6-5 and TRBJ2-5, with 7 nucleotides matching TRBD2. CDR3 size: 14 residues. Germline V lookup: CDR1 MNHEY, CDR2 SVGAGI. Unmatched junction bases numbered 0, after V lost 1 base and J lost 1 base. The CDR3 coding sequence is TGTGCCAGCAGTTACTTAGCGGGCCAAGAGACCCAGTACTTC. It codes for CASSYLAGQETQYF.

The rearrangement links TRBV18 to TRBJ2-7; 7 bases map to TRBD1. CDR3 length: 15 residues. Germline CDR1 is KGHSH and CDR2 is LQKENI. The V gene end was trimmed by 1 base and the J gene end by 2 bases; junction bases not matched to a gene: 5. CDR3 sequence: CASSPLDRPTYEQYF. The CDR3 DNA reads TGTGCCAGCTCACCACTGGACAGGCCGACCTACGAGCAGTACTTC.

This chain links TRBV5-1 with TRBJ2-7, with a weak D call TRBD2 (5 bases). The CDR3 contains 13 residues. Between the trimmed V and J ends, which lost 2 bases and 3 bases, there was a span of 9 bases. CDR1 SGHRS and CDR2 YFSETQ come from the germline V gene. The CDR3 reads CASSFGSDYEQYF. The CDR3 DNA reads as TGCGCCAGCAGCTTTGGGAGTGACTACGAGCAGTACTTC.

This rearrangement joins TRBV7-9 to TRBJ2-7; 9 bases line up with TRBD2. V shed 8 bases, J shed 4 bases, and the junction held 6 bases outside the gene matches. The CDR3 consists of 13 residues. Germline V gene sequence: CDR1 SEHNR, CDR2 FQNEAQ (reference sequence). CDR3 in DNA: TGTGCCAGCGGGCCTAGCGGGAATTACGAGCAGTACTTC. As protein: CASGPSGNYEQYF. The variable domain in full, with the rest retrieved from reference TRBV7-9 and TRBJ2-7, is DTGVSQNPRHKITKRGQNVTFRCDPISEHNRLYWYRQTLGQGPEFLTYFQNEAQLEKSRLLSDRFSAERPKGSFSTLEIQRTEQGDSAMYLCASGPSGNYEQYFGPGTRLTVT.

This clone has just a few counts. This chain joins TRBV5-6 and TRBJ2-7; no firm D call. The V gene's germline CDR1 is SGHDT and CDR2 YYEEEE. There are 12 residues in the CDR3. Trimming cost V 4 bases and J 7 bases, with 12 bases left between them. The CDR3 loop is CASSPGRLEQYF. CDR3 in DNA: TGTGCCAGCAGCCCCGGACGTTTGGAGCAGTACTTC.

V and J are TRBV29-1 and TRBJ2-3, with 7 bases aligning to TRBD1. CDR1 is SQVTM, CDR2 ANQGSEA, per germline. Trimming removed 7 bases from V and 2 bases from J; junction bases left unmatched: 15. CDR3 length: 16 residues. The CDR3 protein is CSGRDSPLGYTDTQYF. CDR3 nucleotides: TGCAGCGGCCGGGACAGCCCTCTAGGATACACAGATACGCAGTATTTT.

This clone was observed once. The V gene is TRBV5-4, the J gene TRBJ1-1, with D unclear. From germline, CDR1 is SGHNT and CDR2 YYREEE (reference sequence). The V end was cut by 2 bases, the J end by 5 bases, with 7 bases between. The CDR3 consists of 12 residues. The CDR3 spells CASSFLETEAFF. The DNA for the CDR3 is TGTGCCAGCAGCTTTTTAGAGACTGAAGCTTTCTTT.

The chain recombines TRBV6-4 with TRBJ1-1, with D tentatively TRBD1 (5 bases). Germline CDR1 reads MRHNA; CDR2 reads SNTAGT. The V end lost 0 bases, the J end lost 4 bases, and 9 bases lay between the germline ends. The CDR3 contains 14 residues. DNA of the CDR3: TGTGCCAGCAGTGACTCCTGGGGGGGCACTGAAGCTTTCTTT. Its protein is CASSDSWGGTEAFF.

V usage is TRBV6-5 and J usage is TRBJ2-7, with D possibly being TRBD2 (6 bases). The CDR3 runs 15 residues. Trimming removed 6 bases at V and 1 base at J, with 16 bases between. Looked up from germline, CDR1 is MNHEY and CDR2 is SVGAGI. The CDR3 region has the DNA TGTGCCAGCAGCCCCCGGGACTTCTTTTCCTACGAGCAGTACTTC. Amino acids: CASSPRDFFSYEQYF.

CDR3 region: CASSLWGDTQYF. Written as DNA, the CDR3 is TGTGCCAGCAGCTTATGGGGAGATACGCAGTATTTT. The chain couples TRBV11-2 to TRBJ2-3; no definite D call. Germline-derived CDR1 and CDR2 are SGHAT and FQNNGV. The V end was cut by 2 bases, the J end by 5 bases, with 5 bases between. The length of the CDR3 is 12 residues.

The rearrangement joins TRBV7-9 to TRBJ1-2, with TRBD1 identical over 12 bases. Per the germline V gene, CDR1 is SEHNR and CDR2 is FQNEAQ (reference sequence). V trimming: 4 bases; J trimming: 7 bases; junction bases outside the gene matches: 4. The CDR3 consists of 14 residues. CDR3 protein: CASSSGTGGSGYTF. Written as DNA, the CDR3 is TGTGCCAGCAGCTCGGGGACAGGGGGCTCTGGCTACACCTTC.

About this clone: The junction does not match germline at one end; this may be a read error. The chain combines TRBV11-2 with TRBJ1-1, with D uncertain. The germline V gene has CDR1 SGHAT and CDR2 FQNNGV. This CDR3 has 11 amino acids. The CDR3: CASRQTIEAFF. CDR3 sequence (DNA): TGTGCTAGCAGGCAGACTATTGAAGCTTTCTTT.